This TCR beta chain was found in a study of blood T cell repertoires in COVID-19. Profiling relied on immunoSEQ multiplex PCR, and the TCRdb table lists in-frame clones only, not all of them. Of 200,000 to 250,000 clones listed, roughly 90% are singletons. All enrollees were about 18 to 89 years old and from 20 to 25 US areas. Assignments of participants to cohorts depended upon their own reported clinical history. Two negative PCRs, clearance, or symptom resolution characterized the recovered Cohort 3 donors. The trim removed 1 base at V and 5 bases at J, leaving 8 bases unmatched. The CDR3 sequence is 16 residues long. CDR1 and CDR2 from the germline V gene are SGHDN and FVKESK.

The sample was PBMCs or T cells enriched from blood (not recorded which). This sequence was found in a woman between 25 and 40 years old who had recovered from COVID-19. The V gene is TRBV14, the J gene TRBJ1-2, with TRBD1 matching over 9 bases. The CDR3: CASSQGYRGPLYGYTF. DNA for the CDR3: TGTGCCAGCAGCCAAGGGTACAGGGGGCCACTGTATGGCTACACCTTC.